These 15 T cell receptor beta chains came from one sample sequenced in a study of T cells after yellow fever vaccination. TCRdb reanalysed the 5' RACE reads using MiXCR and keeps one entry per CDR3 protein. The table includes about 630,000 distinct CDR3 sequences, 9% to 15% detected once. The sequencing here drew on PBMCs, taken on the day of the yellow fever booster vaccination. These receptors were taken from a young man who received the YFV17D yellow fever vaccine.

This clonotype was counted a few times. The chain combines TRBV30 with TRBJ1-2; D gene ambiguous. The CDR3 spans 10 residues. From germline, CDR1 is GTSNPN and CDR2 SVGIG (reference sequence). V shed 7 bases and J shed 7 bases, with 10 bases lying between them. The CDR3 DNA follows: TGTGCCTCGTACACCGGTGGCTACACCTTC. Amino acids: CASYTGGYTF.

This clonotype was seen only a few times. This chain uses TRBV29-1 with TRBJ2-5; D unclear. Deletions cut 7 bases from V and 5 bases from J, with 14 bases between. The CDR3 length is 12 residues. Germline CDR1 and CDR2: SQVTM and ANQGSEA. The CDR3 spells CSALGPDETQYF. The CDR3 nucleotides are TGCAGCGCCCTAGGACCAGACGAGACCCAGTACTTC.

V is TRBV7-6 and J is TRBJ2-2, with TRBD1 matching over 7 bases. J gave up 10 bases and V 3 bases, and 5 bases lay outside the gene matches. CDR1 is SGHVS, CDR2 FNYEAQ, per germline. This CDR3 spans 13 amino acids. The CDR3 coding sequence is TGTGCCAGCAGCTTTAAGGGGGCGTTGGAGCTGTTTTTT. Encoded protein: CASSFKGALELFF.

V is TRBV5-1 and J is TRBJ2-1; 7 bases are shared with TRBD2. The CDR3 sequence is 16 residues long. CDR1 is SGHRS, CDR2 YFSETQ, per germline. After removal of 4 bases from V and 10 bases from J, the junction contained 17 bases not matched to a gene. For the CDR3, the DNA is TGCGCCAGCAGCCCCGGAGGTAGCGGGTTCTCTTGGGAGCAGTTCTTC. Translating it yields CASSPGGSGFSWEQFF.

The CDR3 nucleotides are TGTGCCAGTAGTAAGACTCGGACCTCTGGGGCCAACGTCCTGACTTTC. This codes for CASSKTRTSGANVLTF. The chain combines TRBV19 with TRBJ2-6; no clear D gene. The CDR3 is made up of 16 amino acids. Germline lookup yields CDR1 LNHDA and CDR2 SQIVND (reference sequence). V was pared by 4 bases and J by 0 bases, with 10 bases between.

The rearrangement links TRBV5-1 to TRBJ2-3; 7 bases map to TRBD2. Trimming at V came to 4 bases and at J to 7 bases, leaving 9 bases not matched to a gene. The CDR3 is made up of 14 amino acids. Germline V gene data show CDR1 as SGHRS and CDR2 as YFSETQ. The CDR3 DNA is TGCGCCAGCAGCGCCGGGACTAACCCTTATACGCAGTATTTT. Translated: CASSAGTNPYTQYF.

The V gene is TRBV7-7, the J gene TRBJ2-1; tentative D call: TRBD1 (5 bases). The CDR3 runs 14 residues. Per germline, CDR1 SSHAT and CDR2 FNYEAQ (reference sequence). The V end was cut by 0 bases, the J end by 6 bases, with 9 bases between. As DNA, the CDR3 is TGTGCCAGCAGCTTAGCGGGAAGGGGCAATGAGCAGTTCTTC. It is translated as CASSLAGRGNEQFF.

A few counts support this clonotype. The CDR3 region is CASSEGARISPLHF. The CDR3 DNA reads as TGTGCCAGCAGCGAGGGCGCAAGAATCTCACCCCTCCACTTT. The rearrangement uses TRBV9 and TRBJ1-6; no clear D gene. The length of the CDR3 is 14 residues. Looked up from germline, CDR1 is SGDLS and CDR2 is YYNGEE. V was clipped by 3 bases and J by 10 bases, with 14 bases between them. Variable domain in full (rest from reference TRBV9 and TRBJ1-6): DSGVTQTPKHLITATGQRVTLRCSPRSGDLSVYWYQQSLDQGLQFLIQYYNGEERAKGNILERFSAQQFPDLHSELNLSSLELGDSALYFCASSEGARISPLHFGNGTRLTVT.

This clonotype was recorded a few times. J is TRBJ2-7 and V is TRBV6-2 or TRBV6-3; 9 nucleotides line up with TRBD2. V lost 7 bases and J lost 1; bases outside the gene matches: 5. The CDR3 is 14 amino acids. CDR1 and CDR2 from the germline V gene are MNHEY and SVGEGT. DNA of the CDR3: TGTGCCAGCACCTTAGCGGGAGAGTCCTACGAGCAGTACTTC. The encoded protein is CASTLAGESYEQYF.

Comments on this clonotype: One junction end disagrees with the germline gene, perhaps due to a read error. The J gene is TRBJ2-3, the V gene TRBV30; the D gene is possibly TRBD2 (5 bases). CDR1 and CDR2 from the germline V gene are GTSNPN and SVGIG (reference sequence). The CDR3 is 11 residues long. The CDR3: CAWSVGGPSTF. The CDR3 DNA sequence: TGTGCCTGGAGTGTTGGCGGGCCCTCGACTTTT.

In its sample, this clonotype was seen a few times. This chain connects TRBV7-2 to TRBJ2-3; D is ambiguous. This CDR3 spans 13 amino acids. Germline V gene lookup returns CDR1 SGHTA and CDR2 FQGNSA. Between the trimmed V and J ends, which lost 0 bases and 5 bases, there was a span of 6 bases. This chain's CDR3 is CASSLAHKDTQYF. The CDR3, as DNA: TGTGCCAGCAGCTTAGCCCACAAAGATACGCAGTATTTT.

The chain joins TRBV7-9 to TRBJ2-1; TRBD2 might be the D (6 bases). The CDR3 is 13 amino acids. Germline V gives CDR1 SEHNR, CDR2 FQNEAQ (reference sequence). Trimming took off 4 bases at V and 8 bases at J, with 12 bases between the two ends. The CDR3 DNA reads TGTGCCAGCAGCTACACGGGAGTTGATGAGCAGTTCTTC. Translated, it gives CASSYTGVDEQFF.

This clonotype has a handful of counts. The V gene is TRBV10-1, the J gene TRBJ2-7; 10 bases match TRBD2. The ends lost 8 bases at V and 6 bases at J; junction bases unmatched: 19. There are 17 residues in the CDR3. Germline CDR1 WNHNN, CDR2 SYGVQD (reference sequence). The CDR3 nucleotides are TGCGCCAGCTACCCACTAGCGGGACCTTCGAGCTTCGGCGAGCAGTACTTC. It encodes CASYPLAGPSSFGEQYF.

This clonotype was found a few times. J is TRBJ2-1 and V is TRBV12-5, with 16 bases aligning to TRBD2. The germline gives CDR1 LGHNT, CDR2 FRNRAP. Trimming removed 1 base from V and 15 bases from J; junction bases left unmatched: 9. The length of the CDR3 is 16 residues. CDR3 bases: TGTGCTAGTGGTTTGGCTGGGACTAGCGGGAGGGCCGCGCTGTTCTTC. Amino acid sequence: CASGLAGTSGRAALFF.

Ten or more counts support this clonotype. The J gene is TRBJ2-1, the V gene TRBV10-3, with D unresolved. Trimming took off 3 bases at V and 9 bases at J, with 3 bases between the two ends. Germline loops: CDR1 ENHRY, CDR2 SYGVKD. The CDR3 extends over 10 amino acids. The DNA of the CDR3 is TGTGCCATCAGTGACGGTGAGCAGTTCTTC. It translates to CAISDGEQFF.